This record concerns one TCR beta chain sequence. Its specific antigen is unknown. Base qualities are not at hand, and no much larger clone is one base apart. The data are from a study of T-cell memory formation after mild COVID-19 (dated by TCRdb to the early 2020s). For context, the study as a whole: TCR sequence clusters from the two donors were found to be largely donor specific. The cohort comprised two young, previously healthy adult volunteers, one female and one male. In a couple of donors, T-cell clones that expanded and contracted after mild COVID-19 were followed by sequencing TCRalpha and TCRbeta repertoires longitudinally. Findings and caveats that apply to the study as a whole: Only two mild cases were covered by the study, and larger cohorts that include severe cases with pre-infection samples were considered necessary. Contracting CD4+ clones were located mainly in the CM and EM memory subsets, whereas CD8+ clones were found to be enriched in EMRA. Some responding clones were detected in pre-infection memory, which suggested that pre-existing cross-reactive memory T cells had joined the SARS-CoV-2 response. Balanced CD4/CD8 phenotypes were observed for clones contracting from day 15 to 85, whereas a bias towards CD4+ was observed for a second wave of clones expanding from day 15 to 37. Whether the second-wave clones peaking on day 37 were SARS-CoV-2 specific was not confirmed.

The germline V gene specifies SGHRS as CDR1 and YFSETQ as CDR2. Germline trimming amounts to 4 bases on V and 4 bases on J, with 8 as the count of junction bases outside the gene matches. The CDR3 covers 15 residues, taking in both the cysteine and the phenylalanine. The retained sequence is limited to the CDR3, 45 bases, with the frame set at the first base. Ficoll-Paque density gradient centrifugation was used to isolate PBMCs. The instrument given in TCRdb is Illumina NovaSeq 6000. cDNA libraries for TCRalpha and TCRbeta were prepared by 5'RACE using constant-segment primers, with sample barcodes and unique molecular identifiers added. Trizol reagent was used to extract RNA from every sample. Library amplification was performed in two PCR steps, and a second sample barcode and Illumina TruSeq adapters were introduced in the second step. The libraries were sequenced on an Illumina NovaSeq using 2 x 150 bp paired-end reads. The authors processed their data as follows. Demultiplexing of reads and collapsing into UMI-guided consensus sequences were performed with migec v1.2.7. Using mixcr v2.1.11, UMI consensuses were aligned to TRA and TRB V and J templates and then assembled into clonotypes. Expanded or contracted clonotypes were those called significant by both edgeR and NoisET, with noise models trained on biological replicates. For edgeR calls, a false discovery rate-adjusted p below 0.01 and a log2 fold-change threshold of 1 were applied. PCA with hierarchical clustering of max-normalized trajectories of the 1000 most abundant clonotypes was used as exploratory dynamics analysis. The CD4 or CD8 phenotype of responding clones was assigned using the separately sequenced CD4+ and CD8+ repertoires. TCRdb redid the processing of the public reads, applying fastp at Q25 and MiXCR, and retained in-frame beta chains. Rows with one shared CDR3 protein collapse into an entry with the most common genes and DNA. These V and J calls derive from TCRdb rather than the authors' analysis. The sample records around 2,200 distinct CDR3 sequences, less than 85% of which are singletons. The ten largest clones represent 9% to 9.5% of the sample.

Sequences were obtained from PBMCs or a T cell subset sorted from them (not recorded which). This TCR was recovered from an adult who had mild COVID-19 (a few samples of this study predate the infection). The sample titles of this study are shuffled in the database, so cell type and time point are left out. The chain couples TRBV5-1 to TRBJ1-1, with TRBD1 matching 9 junction bases. The DNA sequence follows: TGCGCCAGCAGCGCGACACAGGGGGCGTTCACTGAAGCTTTCTTT. This encodes CASSATQGAFTEAFF.